This T cell receptor (beta chain) was observed in a study of metastatic and nonmetastatic thyroid tumors (dated by TCRdb to between 2020 and 2021). In the study overall: Repertoires from peripheral blood and from tumor or nodule tissue samples of malignant and benign thyroid patients were compared.

Libraries were built with PCR. Sequencing was carried out with an Illumina HiSeq 4000. High-throughput sequencing was used to profile the TCR beta-chain CDR3 region of every patient. Per the authors' processing: Drawing on CDR3 differences between clinicopathological groups, the researchers built a classifier meant to tell apart patients with distant-metastatic papillary thyroid cancer. Repertoire diversity was assessed with the Shannon index, and tumor-blood repertoire similarity with the Morisita-Horn index. TCRdb ran its own pipeline on the public reads, namely fastp trimming at Q25 and MiXCR clone calling, and kept in-frame beta chains. The V and J calls, along with clone size, are taken from TCRdb and not from the paper's own processing. The sample table shows some 19,000 clones, and around a quarter are seen once. Together, the top ten hold approximately 10% of the sample. From a lookup of the germline V gene, CDR1 and CDR2 are SQVTM and ANQGSEA. V lost 3 bases and J lost 0 bases; the stretch between them is 15 bases long. Inclusive of the bounding cysteine and phenylalanine, the CDR3 is 16 residues long. Only the CDR3 DNA is retained, 48 bases long and in frame from the first base.

Results the study describes overall, beyond this receptor: In both blood and tumor samples, TCR beta diversity was reported to be significantly higher in malignant tumors than in benign nodules.

The table lists this clone with many counts. No antigen is known for it. Within one base of it there is no much larger clone, and no base qualities were kept. Before undergoing thyroid surgery, none of the patients had been given any kind of treatment. Using T-cell receptor beta sequencing, the researchers looked back retrospectively at clinical samples from patients, gathered between about 2011 and 2019. This TCR was recovered from a female donor with papillary thyroid cancer or a benign thyroid nodule (not recorded which). Some clones in this sample may be carry-over from other donors' samples. This sequence uses TRBV29-1 and TRBJ2-1; no D gene can be assigned with confidence. The sequenced material came from tumor tissue. The DNA sequence is TGCAGCGTTGAGGGCCTTCCCCTGAGCTCCTACAATGAGCAGTTCTTC. It is translated as CSVEGLPLSSYNEQFF.